One and the same sample provided the 25 T cell receptor beta chains below, sequenced in a study of T cell responses to AZD1222 COVID-19 vaccine. Assay: immunoSEQ multiplex PCR; the TCRdb copy retains only in-frame clones and omits some. The top ten hold roughly 5.4% of the sample, which has 140,000 or so clones, roughly 88% seen once. The sample in question was peripheral blood, obtained 28 days after the second dose of the MenACWY control vaccine. These receptors all stem from an adult who received the MenACWY meningococcal vaccine as a control.

The chain carries TRBV28 and TRBJ1-1; 7 bases agree with TRBD1. This CDR3 has 16 residues. Germline V lookup: CDR1 MDHEN, CDR2 SYDVKM. The junction had 10 bases not matched to a gene; V was cut back by 5 bases and J by 1 base. The CDR3 region has the DNA TGTGCCAGCAGTCGCCCCCTGACAGGGAAGAACACTGAAGCTTTCTTT. Its translation is CASSRPLTGKNTEAFF.

This chain joins TRBV14 and TRBJ1-4; unclear D gene. Germline lookup yields CDR1 SGHDN and CDR2 FVKESK. V was pared by 3 bases and J by 7 bases, with 15 bases between. The CDR3 length is 15 residues. The CDR3 protein is CASSQSRSGLEKLFF. CDR3 in DNA: TGTGCCAGCAGCCAGAGCCGGTCCGGGCTTGAAAAACTGTTTTTT.

This clone was seen once. This chain joins TRBV30 and TRBJ1-2, with TRBD1 as a possible D gene (5 bases). The V and J ends lost 1 base and 4 bases respectively, with 13 bases between them. CDR1 GTSNPN and CDR2 SVGIG come from the germline V gene (reference sequence). The CDR3 spans 14 residues. CDR3 sequence (DNA): TGTGCCTGGAGTGCCCGGAGGGGCAGCTATGGCTACACCTTC. This encodes CAWSARRGSYGYTF.

The CDR3 coding sequence is TGCGCCAGCAGCCAAGAGGGACGGAAGAACACTGAAGCTTTCTTT. Encoded protein: CASSQEGRKNTEAFF. The V gene is TRBV4-1, the J gene TRBJ1-1, with D perhaps TRBD1 (5 bases). The V end lost 0 bases, the J end lost 1 base, and 9 bases lay between the germline ends. The length of the CDR3 is 15 residues. Germline lookup yields CDR1 MGHRA and CDR2 YSYEKL.

V is TRBV5-5 and J is TRBJ2-7; D possibly corresponds to TRBD1 (6 bases). CDR1 and CDR2 from the germline V gene are SGHKS and YYEKEE (reference sequence). CDR3 length equals 13 residues. The ends were cut back, 1 base at V and 7 bases at J, with 12 bases in the middle. The CDR3 is CASSLRQAKEQYF. The CDR3 coding sequence is TGTGCCAGCAGCTTGCGACAGGCTAAGGAGCAGTACTTC.

This clone showed up just a few times. V and J are TRBV4-3 and TRBJ1-6; D is ambiguous. CDR3 length: 15 residues. Deletions cut 0 bases from V and 7 bases from J, with 10 bases between. Germline V gives CDR1 LGHNA, CDR2 YSLEER. The CDR3 region is CASSQEGPLNSPLHF. The CDR3 coding sequence is TGCGCCAGCAGCCAAGAAGGCCCGCTGAATTCACCCCTCCACTTT.

CDR3 in DNA: TGCGCCAGCAGCCTCAGGGAGTGGAATTCACCCCTCCACTTT. Protein sequence: CASSLREWNSPLHF. This chain links TRBV4-1 with TRBJ1-6; D perhaps matches TRBD1 (5 bases). The CDR3 is 14 residues long. The V gene lost 4 bases and the J gene lost 7 bases, with 11 bases spanning the gap. The germline gives CDR1 MGHRA, CDR2 YSYEKL.

J is TRBJ2-5 and V is TRBV18, with D uncertain. Germline V gene sequence: CDR1 KGHSH, CDR2 LQKENI. The CDR3 is 12 amino acids. Trimming stripped 6 bases from V and 0 bases from J, with 5 bases between. As DNA, the CDR3 is TGTGCCAGCTCCGCGTACCAAGAGACCCAGTACTTC. Translated, it gives CASSAYQETQYF. Looking up the rest from reference TRBV18 and TRBJ2-5 gives the full variable domain: NAGVMQNPRHLVRRRGQEARLRCSPMKGHSHVYWYRQLPEEGLKFMVYLQKENIIDESGMPKERFSAEFPKEGPSILRIQQVVRGDSAAYFCASSAYQETQYFGPGTRLLVL.

V is TRBV9 and J is TRBJ1-2; D is ambiguous. This CDR3 comprises 17 residues. CDR1 is SGDLS, CDR2 YYNGEE, per germline. V lost 4 bases, J lost 4 bases, and 23 bases lay in between. CDR3 sequence: CASSPRAASSSFYGYTF. The CDR3 DNA reads TGTGCCAGCAGCCCCCGGGCAGCCTCCTCCTCTTTCTATGGCTACACCTTC. Filled out from reference TRBV9 and TRBJ1-2, the complete variable domain reads DSGVTQTPKHLITATGQRVTLRCSPRSGDLSVYWYQQSLDQGLQFLIQYYNGEERAKGNILERFSAQQFPDLHSELNLSSLELGDSALYFCASSPRAASSSFYGYTFGSGTRLTVV.

The rearrangement joins TRBV15 to TRBJ1-1; D remains unclear. Trimming removed 5 bases from V and 0 bases from J, with 13 bases in between. Per the germline V gene, CDR1 is LNHNV and CDR2 is YYDKDF (reference sequence). The CDR3 length is 15 residues. CDR3 residues: CATSLEARVNTEAFF. CDR3 sequence (DNA): TGTGCCACCAGCCTTGAGGCGAGGGTGAACACTGAAGCTTTCTTT.

V is TRBV11-2 and J is TRBJ1-2; D unresolved. Trimming shortened V by 2 bases and J by 2 bases, and 9 bases separated the two germline ends. The CDR3 is 14 residues long. In germline, CDR1 is SGHAT, CDR2 FQNNGV. DNA of the CDR3: TGTGCCAGCAGCTTAATGGACTTCAACTATGGCTACACCTTC. Its protein product is CASSLMDFNYGYTF. Full variable domain (missing parts from reference TRBV11-2 and TRBJ1-2): EAGVAQSPRYKIIEKRQSVAFWCNPISGHATLYWYQQILGQGPKLLIQFQNNGVVDDSQLPKDRFSAERLKGVDSTLKIQPAKLEDSAVYLCASSLMDFNYGYTFGSGTRLTVV.

This chain connects TRBV28 to TRBJ2-1; D not resolved. Germline lookup yields CDR1 MDHEN and CDR2 SYDVKM. The V end lost 1 base, the J end lost 5 bases, and 6 bases lay between the germline ends. The CDR3 has 13 residues. CDR3 residues: CASSLYGDNEQFF. CDR3 nucleotides: TGTGCCAGCAGTTTATACGGCGACAATGAGCAGTTCTTC.

This chain connects TRBV10-3 to TRBJ1-5; TRBD1 might be the D (6 bases). The germline CDR1 and CDR2 sequences are ENHRY and SYGVKD. The CDR3 runs to 14 residues. V was shortened by 0 bases and J by 9 bases, with 12 bases between the two germline ends. CDR3 DNA sequence: TGTGCCATCAGTGAGTCAAGGGACAAAGGGCCCCAGCATTTT. Translating it yields CAISESRDKGPQHF.

The chain has TRBV18 and TRBJ1-1; 7 nucleotides agree with TRBD1. The V and J ends lost 6 bases and 2 bases, in that order; junction bases with no gene match: 3. Germline V CDR1 and CDR2: KGHSH, LQKENI. The CDR3 has 13 residues. CDR3 region: CASSGTANTEAFF. The CDR3, as DNA: TGTGCCAGCTCGGGGACAGCCAACACTGAAGCTTTCTTT. The variable domain in full, completed from reference TRBV18 and TRBJ1-1, reads NAGVMQNPRHLVRRRGQEARLRCSPMKGHSHVYWYRQLPEEGLKFMVYLQKENIIDESGMPKERFSAEFPKEGPSILRIQQVVRGDSAAYFCASSGTANTEAFFGQGTRLTVV.

The chain carries TRBV3-1 (or the pseudogene TRBV3-2) and TRBJ1-5; tentative D call: TRBD1 (6 bases). Trimming shortened V by 4 bases and J by 6 bases, and 13 bases separated the two germline ends. The length of the CDR3 is 14 residues. In germline, CDR1 is LGHDT, CDR2 YNNKEL (reference sequence). CDR3 protein: CASSLRGGSQPQHF. CDR3 bases: TGTGCCAGCAGCCTCCGTGGGGGCAGTCAGCCCCAGCATTTT.

The rearrangement links TRBV4-2 to TRBJ1-3, with D unresolved. Germline V gives CDR1 LGHNA, CDR2 YNFKEQ. V lost 0 bases and J lost 2, with 5 bases in between. The CDR3 extends over 14 amino acids. The CDR3 nucleotides read TGTGCCAGCAGCCAAGAAGGGACTGGAAACACCATATATTTT. Residues: CASSQEGTGNTIYF.

The chain carries TRBV11-3 and TRBJ2-1; D ambiguous. V lost 4 bases, J lost 6 bases, and 16 bases lay in between. The CDR3 sequence is 15 residues long. Per the germline V gene, CDR1 is SGHNT and CDR2 is YENEEA. CDR3 residues: CASSSSRRSTNEQFF. CDR3 sequence (DNA): TGTGCCAGCAGCTCCTCACGGCGATCCACCAATGAGCAGTTCTTC.

J is TRBJ1-1 and V is TRBV2; TRBD1 might be the D (6 bases). Trimming shortened V by 6 bases and J by 6 bases, and 17 bases separated the two germline ends. This CDR3 is built from 14 residues. CDR1 is SNHLY, CDR2 FYNNEI, per germline. CDR3 DNA sequence: TGTGCCAGCAGAAGGGGGGGAAGGAGCCCTGAAGCTTTCTTT. Amino acid sequence: CASRRGGRSPEAFF.

This chain uses TRBV11-3 with TRBJ1-4; D uncertain. Germline V gene sequence: CDR1 SGHNT, CDR2 YENEEA. V gave up 2 bases and J gave up 5 bases, with 15 bases separating them. This CDR3 region has 16 residues. This chain's CDR3 is CASSLRGWARNEKLFF. The CDR3 DNA is TGTGCCAGCAGCTTACGTGGCTGGGCCCGAAATGAAAAACTGTTTTTT. The full variable domain, rest sourced from reference TRBV11-3 and TRBJ1-4, is EAGVVQSPRYKIIEKKQPVAFWCNPISGHNTLYWYLQNLGQGPELLIRYENEEAVDDSQLPKDRFSAERLKGVDSTLKIQPAELGDSAVYLCASSLRGWARNEKLFFGSGTQLSVL.

The gene calls are TRBV5-1 and TRBJ1-1, with a weak D call TRBD1 (6 bases). The V gene's germline CDR1 is SGHRS and CDR2 YFSETQ. This CDR3 is 15 amino acids long. Trimming stripped 5 bases from V and 7 bases from J, with 21 bases between. The CDR3 DNA reads as TGCGCCAGCAGTATGACAGGACCAAACCTAAATGAAGCTTTCTTT. This gives the protein CASSMTGPNLNEAFF. Using reference TRBV5-1 and TRBJ1-1 for the parts outside the CDR3, the full variable domain is KAGVTQTPRYLIKTRGQQVTLSCSPISGHRSVSWYQQTPGQGLQFLFEYFSETQRNKGNFPGRFSGRQFSNSRSEMNVSTLELGDSALYLCASSMTGPNLNEAFFGQGTRLTVV.

V is TRBV7-9 and J is TRBJ1-6, with D perhaps TRBD1 (6 bases). Germline CDR1 is SEHNR and CDR2 is FQNEAQ (reference sequence). The V gene lost 5 bases and the J gene lost 10 bases, with 12 bases spanning the gap. The CDR3 length is 13 residues. For the CDR3, the DNA is TGTGCCAGCAGCGCAGGGGATGGCTCACCCCTCCACTTT. Translated, it gives CASSAGDGSPLHF.

The rearrangement links TRBV7-3 to TRBJ2-1; 10 nucleotides agree with TRBD2. CDR3 length equals 15 residues. V gave up 5 bases and J gave up 4 bases; unmatched junction bases: 5. Per the germline V gene, CDR1 is SGHTA and CDR2 is FQGTGA. The CDR3 loop is CASSLGTSDYNEQFF. CDR3 DNA: TGTGCCAGCAGCCTGGGGACTAGCGATTACAATGAGCAGTTCTTC.

A single count supports this clone. The gene calls are TRBV6-5 and TRBJ2-7, with 7 bases fitting TRBD1. V shed 8 bases and J 4 bases; nucleotides not matched to a gene: 8. The CDR3 runs to 13 residues. From germline, CDR1 is MNHEY and CDR2 SVGAGI. The chain's CDR3 is CASSTTGFYEQYF. Written as DNA, the CDR3 is TGTGCCAGCTCCACGACAGGGTTTTACGAGCAGTACTTC.

The V and J genes are TRBV27 and TRBJ1-6; D is unresolved. V was cut by 9 bases and J by 7 bases, with 10 bases left in between. The CDR3 extends over 12 amino acids. Per the germline V gene, CDR1 is MNHEY and CDR2 is SMNVEV (reference sequence). CDR3 residues: CASGPRNSPLHF. Here the CDR3 DNA reads TGTGCCAGTGGACCGAGGAATTCACCCCTCCACTTT.

The rearrangement joins TRBV19 to TRBJ2-7; maybe TRBD1 (6 bases). The CDR3 has 15 residues. Trimming removed 5 bases at V and 0 bases at J, with 14 bases between. The V gene's germline CDR1 is LNHDA and CDR2 SQIVND (reference sequence). The CDR3 coding sequence is TGTGCCAGTAGTTGGGGGTCGGACAGCTCCTACGAGCAGTACTTC. Its protein product is CASSWGSDSSYEQYF. Based on the CDR3 plus reference TRBV19 and TRBJ2-7, the full variable domain is DGGITQSPKYLFRKEGQNVTLSCEQNLNHDAMYWYRQDPGQGLRLIYYSQIVNDFQKGDIAEGYSVSREKKESFPLTVTSAQKNPTAFYLCASSWGSDSSYEQYFGPGTRLTVT.